This T cell receptor beta chain is drawn from a study of blood T cell repertoires in COVID-19. The CDR3 covers 12 residues. Germline V gene data show CDR1 as WSHSY and CDR2 as SAAADI. V lost 3 bases to trimming and J lost 2 bases, with 3 bases between them. Profiled with immunoSEQ multiplex PCR; TCRdb holds only in-frame clones, not every one. The table shows 150,000 to 200,000 clones, with about four fifths occurring only once. Sequencing used peripheral blood. This TCR derives from an elderly woman with acute or convalescent COVID-19. This sequence joins TRBV10-2 and TRBJ2-3, with no clear D. The CDR3 region has the DNA TGCGCCAGCAGTGACTCCACAGATACGCAGTATTTT. Its protein product is CASSDSTDTQYF.